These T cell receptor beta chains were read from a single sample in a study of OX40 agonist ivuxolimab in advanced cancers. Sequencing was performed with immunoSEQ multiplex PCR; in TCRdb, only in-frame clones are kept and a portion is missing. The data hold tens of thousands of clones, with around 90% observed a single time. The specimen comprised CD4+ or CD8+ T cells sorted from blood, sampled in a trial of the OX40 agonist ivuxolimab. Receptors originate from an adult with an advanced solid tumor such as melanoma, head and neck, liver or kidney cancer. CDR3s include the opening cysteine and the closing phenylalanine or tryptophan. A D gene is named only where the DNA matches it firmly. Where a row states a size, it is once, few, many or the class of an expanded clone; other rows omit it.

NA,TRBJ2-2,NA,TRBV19,TGTGCCAGTAGTATAGGAGGCGCCGGGGAGCTGTTTTTT,CASSIGGAGELFF
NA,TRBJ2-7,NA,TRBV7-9,TGTGCCAGCAGCTTATGGGGAGAGCAGTACTTC,CASSLWGEQYF
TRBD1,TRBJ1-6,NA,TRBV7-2,TGTGCCATCTCGGACAGGATTTATAATTCACCCCTCCACTTT,CAISDRIYNSPLHF
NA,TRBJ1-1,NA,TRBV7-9,TGTGCCAGCAGCTTAGGAGAGTACATGAACACTGAAGCTTTCTTT,CASSLGEYMNTEAFF
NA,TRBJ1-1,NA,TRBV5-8,TGTGCCAGCAGCGATAGAGGGGATCCGCTCGCTGAAGCTTTCTTT,CASSDRGDPLAEAFF
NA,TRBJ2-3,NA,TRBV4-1,TGCGCCAGCAGCCAACCCAAGGGACACAGCACAGATACGCAGTATTTT,CASSQPKGHSTDTQYF
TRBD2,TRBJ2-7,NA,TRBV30,TGTGCCGGGCTGAGCGGGGGCTCCTACGAGCAGTACTTC,CAGLSGGSYEQYF
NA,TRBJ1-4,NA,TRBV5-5,TGTGCCAGCAGCTTACTCCCCAGAGGGGTCCCTAATGAAAAACTGTTTTTT,CASSLLPRGVPNEKLFF
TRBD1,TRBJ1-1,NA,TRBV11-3,TGTGCCAGCAGCTTGACAGGGCATGAAGCTTTCTTT,CASSLTGHEAFF
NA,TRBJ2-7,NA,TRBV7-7,TGTGCCAGCAGCCCGGACGGCCTCTCCTACGAGCAGTACTTC,CASSPDGLSYEQYF
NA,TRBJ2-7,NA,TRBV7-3,TGTGCCAGCAGCTTTACACCTTACGAGCAGTACTTC,CASSFTPYEQYF
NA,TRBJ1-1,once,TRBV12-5,TGTGCTAGTGGTTTTTGGGTCACTGAAGCTTTCTTT,CASGFWVTEAFF
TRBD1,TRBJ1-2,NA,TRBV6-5,TGTGCCAGCAGTTACTCGGGACAGGGGGGGGATGGCTACACCTTC,CASSYSGQGGDGYTF
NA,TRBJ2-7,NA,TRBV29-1,TGCAGCGTTGTAAGCTACGAGCAGTACTTC,CSVVSYEQYF
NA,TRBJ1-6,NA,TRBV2,TGTGCCAGCAATGGGGGATCTTCACCCCTCCACTTT,CASNGGSSPLHF
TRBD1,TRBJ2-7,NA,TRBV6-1,TGTGCCAGCACCCCCTGGGGACAGACCTACGAGCAGTACTTC,CASTPWGQTYEQYF
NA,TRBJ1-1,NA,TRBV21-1,TGTGCCAGCAGCACGGGACAGGGGATAATGAACACTGAAGCTTTCTTT,CASSTGQGIMNTEAFF